A selection of T cell receptor beta chains follows, all from one sample in a study of T cells expressing NK-cell markers. TCRdb reprocessed the 5' RACE reads; each CDR3 protein has one entry and no DNA is given. The table lists 200,000 to 300,000 distinct CDR3 sequences. The sequencing input was blood T cells: a sorted CD56 or NKG2C T cell subset, CD4+ or CD8+ T cells, or bulk PBMC T cells (not recorded which). The receptors derive from a man younger than 30 in good health. The CDR3 runs from the conserved cysteine through the conserved F or W. Only some rows state a clone size, as once, few, many or a class for expanded clones.

len | abundance | j_gene | v_gene | CDR3aa
14 | - | TRBJ2-1 | TRBV29-1 | CSAGVGGSYNEQFF
14 | - | TRBJ2-3 | TRBV12-3/TRBV12-4 | CASSLDVPPDTQYF
20 | - | TRBJ2-1 | TRBV7-9 | CASSFPRGLAGRHTYNEQFF
16 | - | TRBJ2-7 | TRBV4-3 | CASSHTGQGGGYEQYF
15 | - | TRBJ1-1 | TRBV5-1 | CASSQGTGWNTEAFF
14 | - | TRBJ1-6 | TRBV4-3 | CASSQDGGGSPLHF
16 | - | TRBJ2-4 | TRBV5-5 | CASSLVGDLAKNIQYF
15 | - | TRBJ2-3 | TRBV11-3 | CASSRQGEGTDTQYF
16 | - | TRBJ2-2 | TRBV6-1 | CASSEPGQGNAGELFF
16 | - | TRBJ2-3 | TRBV5-1 | CASSLMGQGTTDTQYF
12 | - | TRBJ2-2 | TRBV29-1 | CSVLVPTGELFF
13 | - | TRBJ2-5 | TRBV20-1 | CSARITREQTQYF
12 | - | TRBJ2-1 | TRBV11-1 | CASSSTFNEQFF
16 | - | TRBJ2-5 | TRBV20-1 | CSATMLASGSYETQYF
12 | - | TRBJ1-6 | TRBV3-1 | CASSQDRSPLHF
19 | - | TRBJ2-7 | TRBV3-1 | CASSQVPGVAGGFSYEQYF
12 | - | TRBJ2-7 | TRBV5-1 | CASSSLGDEQYF
14 | - | TRBJ2-3 | TRBV7-3 | CASSFGGDSDTQYF
13 | - | TRBJ2-5 | TRBV7-9 | CASSPGAMETQYF
15 | - | TRBJ2-1 | TRBV15 | CATSRVSRTGDEQFF
14 | - | TRBJ2-3 | TRBV3-1 | CASNAAGFTDTQYF
18 | - | TRBJ2-2 | TRBV11-2 | CASSTGQGRNWNTGELFF
14 | - | TRBJ2-1 | TRBV7-2 | CASSSSGSGGEQFF
15 | - | TRBJ1-1 | TRBV25-1 | CASSEYGYMNTEAFF
14 | - | TRBJ2-7 | TRBV5-6 | CASNQDGRTYEQYF
14 | - | TRBJ1-2 | TRBV20-1 | CSALATDSLYGYTF
16 | - | TRBJ2-1 | TRBV28 | CASSLLGAVGLNEQFF
14 | - | TRBJ2-1 | TRBV3-1 | CASSRSPDSNEQFF
15 | - | TRBJ2-3 | TRBV28 | CASSLWGQGADTQYF
15 | - | TRBJ2-1 | TRBV6-2/TRBV6-3 | CASSFRDLGLGEQFF
17 | - | TRBJ1-1 | TRBV15 | CATSRVVGTGKNTEAFF
13 | - | TRBJ2-4 | TRBV12-3/TRBV12-4 | CASSFGFKNIQYF
12 | - | TRBJ2-1 | TRBV20-1 | CSARSGRDEQFF
15 | - | TRBJ2-1 | TRBV20-1 | CSAASTGGAANEQFF
14 | - | TRBJ2-2 | TRBV2 | CASRVDRETGELFF
15 | - | TRBJ2-5 | TRBV9 | CASSVEQGLMETQYF
13 | - | TRBJ2-7 | TRBV12-3/TRBV12-4 | CASSPTSVYEQYF
15 | - | TRBJ1-1 | TRBV7-8 | CASSLGGAGDTEAFF
15 | - | TRBJ2-1 | TRBV3-1 | CASSSFRGQYNEQFF
13 | - | TRBJ1-2 | TRBV12-3/TRBV12-4 | CASSLSGAGSYTF
14 | - | TRBJ2-2 | TRBV28 | CAANRGTNTGELFF
14 | medium-sized | TRBJ1-1 | TRBV12-3/TRBV12-4 | CASSLGQGNTEAFF
14 | - | TRBJ2-5 | TRBV9 | CASSVQSQQETQYF
16 | - | TRBJ2-7 | TRBV25-1 | CASSEVSRPKIGEQYF
14 | - | TRBJ2-7 | TRBV15 | CATSRVGQGYEQYF
17 | - | TRBJ2-1 | TRBV18 | CASSPPRASGVYNEQFF
15 | - | TRBJ2-2 | TRBV12-3/TRBV12-4 | CASRPDRGNTGELFF
17 | - | TRBJ2-3 | TRBV5-1 | CASSLFEGITSTDTQYF
12 | - | TRBJ2-7 | TRBV6-2/TRBV6-3 | CASSSRFYEQYF
15 | - | TRBJ1-2 | TRBV5-5 | CASSPPTDRGVGYTF
12 | - | TRBJ2-1 | TRBV12-3/TRBV12-4 | CASSFIAGEQFF
13 | - | TRBJ2-2 | TRBV9 | CASSVYDAGELFF
13 | - | TRBJ2-5 | TRBV3-1 | CASSPGGGETQYF
12 | - | TRBJ2-1 | TRBV5-6 | CASSFSPNEQFF
19 | - | TRBJ2-6 | TRBV15 | CATRIWATGGFSGANVLTF